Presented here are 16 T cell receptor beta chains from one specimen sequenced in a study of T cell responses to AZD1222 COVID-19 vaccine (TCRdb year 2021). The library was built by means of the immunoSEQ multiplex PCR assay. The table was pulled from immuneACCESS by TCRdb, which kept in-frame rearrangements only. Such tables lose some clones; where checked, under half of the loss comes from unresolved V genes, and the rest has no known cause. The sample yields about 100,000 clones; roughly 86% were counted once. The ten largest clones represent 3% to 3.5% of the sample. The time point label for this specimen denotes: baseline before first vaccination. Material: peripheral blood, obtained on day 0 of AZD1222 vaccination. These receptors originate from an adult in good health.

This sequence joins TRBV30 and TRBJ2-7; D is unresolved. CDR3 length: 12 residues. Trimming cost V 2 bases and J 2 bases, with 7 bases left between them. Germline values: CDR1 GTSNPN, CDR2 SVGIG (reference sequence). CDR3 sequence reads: CAWSSSTYEQYF. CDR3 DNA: TGTGCCTGGAGTTCTTCAACCTACGAGCAGTACTTC.

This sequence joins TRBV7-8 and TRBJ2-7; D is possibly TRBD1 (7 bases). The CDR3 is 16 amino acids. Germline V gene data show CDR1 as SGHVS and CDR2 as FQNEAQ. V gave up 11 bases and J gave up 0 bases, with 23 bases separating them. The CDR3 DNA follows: TGTGCCTGCTCGGGTCTCCGGCAGGGGGGCTCCTACGAGCAGTACTTC. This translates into CACSGLRQGGSYEQYF.

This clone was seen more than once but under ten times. DNA of the CDR3: TGTGCCAGCAGCCCACGGACAGATACGCAGTATTTT. Encoded protein: CASSPRTDTQYF. The V gene is TRBV7-6, the J gene TRBJ2-3; D unclear. Germline values: CDR1 SGHVS, CDR2 FNYEAQ. The CDR3 spans 12 residues. V dropped 5 bases and J dropped 3 bases, with 6 bases sitting between them.

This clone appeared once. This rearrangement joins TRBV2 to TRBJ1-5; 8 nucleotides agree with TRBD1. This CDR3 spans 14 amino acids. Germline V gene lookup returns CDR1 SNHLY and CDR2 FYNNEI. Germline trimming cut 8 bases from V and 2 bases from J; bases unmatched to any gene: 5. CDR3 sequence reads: CASGGTGGNQPQHF. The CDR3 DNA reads TGTGCCAGCGGAGGGACAGGCGGCAATCAGCCCCAGCATTTT.

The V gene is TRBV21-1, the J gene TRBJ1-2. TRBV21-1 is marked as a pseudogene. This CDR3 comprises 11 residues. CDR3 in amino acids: CASMRGYGYTF. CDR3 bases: TGTGCCAGCATGAGGGGCTATGGCTACACCTTC.

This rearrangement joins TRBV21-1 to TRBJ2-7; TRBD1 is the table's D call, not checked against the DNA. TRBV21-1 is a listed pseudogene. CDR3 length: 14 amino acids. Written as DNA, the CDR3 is TGTGCCAGCCTTCACCGGGACAGATTCTACGAGCAGTACTTC. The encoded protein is CASLHRDRFYEQYF.

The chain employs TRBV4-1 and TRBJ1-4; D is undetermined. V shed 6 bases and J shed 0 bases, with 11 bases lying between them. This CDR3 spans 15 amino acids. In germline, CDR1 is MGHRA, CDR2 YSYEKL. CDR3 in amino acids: CASRPPGTTNEKLFF. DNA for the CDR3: TGCGCCAGCAGACCTCCCGGGACAACTAATGAAAAACTGTTTTTT.

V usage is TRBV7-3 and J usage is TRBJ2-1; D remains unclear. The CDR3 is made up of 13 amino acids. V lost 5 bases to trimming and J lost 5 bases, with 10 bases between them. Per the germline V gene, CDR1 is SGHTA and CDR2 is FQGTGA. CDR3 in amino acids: CASSRNRDNEQFF. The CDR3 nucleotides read TGTGCCAGCAGCCGGAATAGGGACAATGAGCAGTTCTTC. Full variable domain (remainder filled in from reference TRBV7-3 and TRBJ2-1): GAGVSQTPSNKVTEKGKYVELRCDPISGHTALYWYRQSLGQGPEFLIYFQGTGAADDSGLPNDRFFAVRPEGSVSTLKIQRTERGDSAVYLCASSRNRDNEQFFGPGTRLTVL.

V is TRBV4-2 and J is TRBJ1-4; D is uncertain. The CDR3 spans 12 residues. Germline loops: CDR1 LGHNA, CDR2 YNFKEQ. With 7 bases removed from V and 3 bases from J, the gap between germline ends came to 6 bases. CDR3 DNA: TGTGCCAGCAAGCTCCCTAATGAAAAACTGTTTTTT. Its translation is CASKLPNEKLFF.

DNA for the CDR3: TGTGCCACCCAGGAGATGGGGGGAGGGAACACCGGGGAGCTGTTTTTT. It encodes CATQEMGGGNTGELFF. The chain couples TRBV19 to TRBJ2-2, with a tentative D call TRBD2 (6 bases). Germline values: CDR1 LNHDA, CDR2 SQIVND (reference sequence). Trimming cost V 10 bases and J 1 base, with 19 bases left between them. This CDR3 region has 16 residues.

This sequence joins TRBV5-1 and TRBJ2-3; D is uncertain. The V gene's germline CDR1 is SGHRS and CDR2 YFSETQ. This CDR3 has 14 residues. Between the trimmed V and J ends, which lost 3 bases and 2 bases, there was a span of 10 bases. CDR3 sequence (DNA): TGCGCCAGCAGCTCCCTACACGACACAGATACGCAGTATTTT. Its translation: CASSSLHDTDTQYF.

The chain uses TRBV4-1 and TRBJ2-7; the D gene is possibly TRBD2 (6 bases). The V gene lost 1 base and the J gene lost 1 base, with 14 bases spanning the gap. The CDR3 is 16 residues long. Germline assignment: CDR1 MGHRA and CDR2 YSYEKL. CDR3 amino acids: CASSQVQALASYEQYF. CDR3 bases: TGCGCCAGCAGCCAAGTGCAGGCCCTAGCGTCCTACGAGCAGTACTTC.

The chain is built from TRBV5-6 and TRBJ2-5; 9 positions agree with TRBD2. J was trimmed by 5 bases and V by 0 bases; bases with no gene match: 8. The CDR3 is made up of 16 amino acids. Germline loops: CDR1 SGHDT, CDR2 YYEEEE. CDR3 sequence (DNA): TGTGCCAGCAGCTTGGCCATTAGCGGGGGTTTTGAGACCCAGTACTTC. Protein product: CASSLAISGGFETQYF.

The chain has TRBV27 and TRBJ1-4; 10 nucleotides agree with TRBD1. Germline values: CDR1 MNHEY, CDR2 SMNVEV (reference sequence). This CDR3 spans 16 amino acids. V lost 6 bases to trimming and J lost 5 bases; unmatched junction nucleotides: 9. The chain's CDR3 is CASSPIGDRGNEKLFF. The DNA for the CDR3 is TGTGCCAGCAGCCCCATCGGGGACAGGGGAAATGAAAAACTGTTTTTT.

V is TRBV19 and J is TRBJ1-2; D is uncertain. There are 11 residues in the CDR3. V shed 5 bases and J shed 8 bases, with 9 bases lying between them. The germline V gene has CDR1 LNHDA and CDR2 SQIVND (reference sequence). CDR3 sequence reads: CASSHGRGYTF. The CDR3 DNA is TGTGCCAGTAGTCATGGGAGGGGCTACACCTTC.

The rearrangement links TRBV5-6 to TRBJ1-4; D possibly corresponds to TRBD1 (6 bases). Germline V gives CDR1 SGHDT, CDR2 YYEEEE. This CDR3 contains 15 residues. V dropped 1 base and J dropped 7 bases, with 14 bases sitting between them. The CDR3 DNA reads TGTGCCAGCAGCTTGTATCCCAGGGGAGGTGAAAAACTGTTTTTT. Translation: CASSLYPRGGEKLFF.